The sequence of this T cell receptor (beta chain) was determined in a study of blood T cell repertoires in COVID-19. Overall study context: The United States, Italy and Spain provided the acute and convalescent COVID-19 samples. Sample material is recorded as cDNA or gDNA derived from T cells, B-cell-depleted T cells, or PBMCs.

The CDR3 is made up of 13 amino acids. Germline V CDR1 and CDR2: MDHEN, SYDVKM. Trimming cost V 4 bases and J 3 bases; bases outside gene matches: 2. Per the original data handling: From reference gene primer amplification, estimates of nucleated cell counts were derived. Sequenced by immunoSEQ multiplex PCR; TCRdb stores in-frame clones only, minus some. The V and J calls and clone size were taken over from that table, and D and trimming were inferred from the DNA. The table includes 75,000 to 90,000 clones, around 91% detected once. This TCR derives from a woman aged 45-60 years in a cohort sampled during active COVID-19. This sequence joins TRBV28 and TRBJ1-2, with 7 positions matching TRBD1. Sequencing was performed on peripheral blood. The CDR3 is CASSSGTDYGYTF. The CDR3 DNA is TGTGCCAGCAGTTCAGGGACAGACTATGGCTACACCTTC.